Sequencing of this T cell receptor (beta chain) was carried out in a study of T cell changes during pregnancy in multiple sclerosis. The method was immunoSEQ multiplex PCR; TCRdb's version includes in-frame clones alone and lacks a portion of them. Here the sample spans about 83,000 clones, nearly 95% being singletons. Between the trimmed V and J ends, which lost 1 base and 4 bases, there was a span of 15 bases. The germline V gene encodes CDR1 SGHRS and CDR2 YFSETQ. The CDR3 consists of 16 residues. The rearrangement uses TRBV5-1 and TRBJ2-1; maybe TRBD2 (5 bases). This clonotype was sampled from a female donor with multiple sclerosis, enrolled in a pregnancy study. Sequenced here: peripheral blood, sampled in the second trimester of pregnancy. CDR3 amino acids: CASSLTVGAEYNEQFF. CDR3 DNA: TGCGCCAGCAGCTTGACTGTGGGAGCGGAGTACAATGAGCAGTTCTTC.